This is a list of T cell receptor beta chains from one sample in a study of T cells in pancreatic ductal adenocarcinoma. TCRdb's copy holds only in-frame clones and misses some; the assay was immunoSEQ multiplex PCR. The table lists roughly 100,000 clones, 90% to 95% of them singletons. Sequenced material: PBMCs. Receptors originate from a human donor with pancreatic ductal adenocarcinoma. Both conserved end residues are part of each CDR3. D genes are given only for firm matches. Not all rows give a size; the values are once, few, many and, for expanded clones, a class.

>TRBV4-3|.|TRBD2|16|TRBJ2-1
TGCGCCAGCAGCCCATGGGCTAGCGGGAGTGTCAATGAGCAGTTCTTC
CASSPWASGSVNEQFF
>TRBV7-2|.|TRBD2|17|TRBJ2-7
TGTGCCAGCAGCTCCCTAGCGGGAGGCCCGGAAATTTACGAGCAGTACTTC
CASSSLAGGPEIYEQYF
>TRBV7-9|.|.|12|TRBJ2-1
TGTGCCAGCAGCTTAGGGACATCCGAGCAGTTCTTC
CASSLGTSEQFF
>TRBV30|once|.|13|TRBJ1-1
TGTGCCTGGAGTCGGGGATTAGGCACTGAAGCTTTCTTT
CAWSRGLGTEAFF
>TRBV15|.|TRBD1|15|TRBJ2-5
TGTGCCACCAGCAGAGACCGGGACAGGGGAGAGACCCAGTACTTC
CATSRDRDRGETQYF
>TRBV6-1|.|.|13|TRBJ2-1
TGTGCCAGCAGTTTGGACATGAGGAATGAGCAGTTCTTC
CASSLDMRNEQFF
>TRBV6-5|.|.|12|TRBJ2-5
TGTGCCTCAAAAGACAAGCAAGAGACCCAGTACTTC
CASKDKQETQYF
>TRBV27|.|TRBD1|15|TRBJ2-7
TGTGCCAGCAGTTTAGCCCCGGGACAGGGCTTCGAGCAGTACTTC
CASSLAPGQGFEQYF
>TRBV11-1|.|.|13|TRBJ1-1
TGTGCCAGCAGCTTACAGGGTGGGACTGAAGCTTTCTTT
CASSLQGGTEAFF
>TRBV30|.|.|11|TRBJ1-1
TGTGCCTGGGCAGGGCATACTGAAGCTTTCTTT
CAWAGHTEAFF
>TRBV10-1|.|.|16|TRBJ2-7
TGCGCCAGCAGTGAAGTGAGCGAGTGGAGCTCCTACGAGCAGTACTTC
CASSEVSEWSSYEQYF
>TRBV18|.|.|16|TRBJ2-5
TGTGCCAGCTCCCCCGAGGTGGGGGCTTTCCAAGAGACCCAGTACTTC
CASSPEVGAFQETQYF
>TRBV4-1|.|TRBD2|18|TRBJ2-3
TGCGCCAGCAGCCAAGTTTGGGGGACTAGCGGGATTGGTTATACGCAGTATTTT
CASSQVWGTSGIGYTQYF
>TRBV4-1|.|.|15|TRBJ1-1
TGCGCCAGCAGCCACTGGGGGCCTCTGGGGACTGAAGCTTTCTTT
CASSHWGPLGTEAFF
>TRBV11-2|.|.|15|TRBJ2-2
TGTGCCAGCAGCGCCCAACAGGCGAACACCGGGGAGCTGTTTTTT
CASSAQQANTGELFF
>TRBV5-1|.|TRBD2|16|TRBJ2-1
TGCGCCAGCAGCGGCCTACTAGCGGGCGCCTACAATGAGCAGTTCTTC
CASSGLLAGAYNEQFF
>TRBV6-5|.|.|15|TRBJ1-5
TGTGCCAGCAGGCCGGGGGGAGGGACGGATCAGCCCCAGCATTTT
CASRPGGGTDQPQHF
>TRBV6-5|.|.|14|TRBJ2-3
TGTGCCAGCCGTACTAGCCCGAGAACAGATACGCAGTATTTT
CASRTSPRTDTQYF
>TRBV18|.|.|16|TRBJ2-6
TGTGCCAGCTCACCACAAGGAGTCGCTGGGGCCAACGTCCTGACTTTC
CASSPQGVAGANVLTF
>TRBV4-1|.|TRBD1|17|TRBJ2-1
TGCGCCAGCAGCCACCCCGGCCGGGACAGGGCCTACAATGAGCAGTTCTTC
CASSHPGRDRAYNEQFF
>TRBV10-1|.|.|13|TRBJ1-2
TGCGCCAGCAGTGAAGTCAGGGGCTTCGGCTACACCTTC
CASSEVRGFGYTF
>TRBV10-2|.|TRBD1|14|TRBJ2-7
TGCGCCAGCAGTGTTCCAGGACAGGGCTACGAGCAGTACTTC
CASSVPGQGYEQYF
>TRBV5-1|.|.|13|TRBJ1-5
TGCGCCAGCAGCAGGGGGGGAGGTCAGCCCCAGCATTTT
CASSRGGGQPQHF
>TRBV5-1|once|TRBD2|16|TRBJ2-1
TGCGCCAGCAGCTTCAGCAGAATAGCGGGAGGAGGTGAGCAGTTCTTC
CASSFSRIAGGGEQFF
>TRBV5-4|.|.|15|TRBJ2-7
TGTGCCAGCAGGGAAGGAGGACAGTCGCGGGACGAGCAGTACTTC
CASREGGQSRDEQYF
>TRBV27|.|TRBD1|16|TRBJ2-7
TGTGCCAGCAGTTACTACCGGGACAGGGGCATCTACGAGCAGTACTTC
CASSYYRDRGIYEQYF
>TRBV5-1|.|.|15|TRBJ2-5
TGCGCCAGCAGCTTGGCCAACAGGGTAGCGGAGACCCAGTACTTC
CASSLANRVAETQYF
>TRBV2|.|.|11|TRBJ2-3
TGTGCCAGCAGGCTACCAGATACGCAGTATTTT
CASRLPDTQYF
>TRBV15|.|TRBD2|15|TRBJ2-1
TGTGCCACCAGCCCACGACTAGCGGGAAGTGATGAGCAGTTCTTC
CATSPRLAGSDEQFF
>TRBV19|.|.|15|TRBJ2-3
TGTGCCAGTAGTATCAACGGCCAGCGAACAGATACGCAGTATTTT
CASSINGQRTDTQYF
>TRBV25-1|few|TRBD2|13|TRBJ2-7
TGTGCCAGCAGTGTGGGACTAGCCTACGAGCAGTACTTC
CASSVGLAYEQYF
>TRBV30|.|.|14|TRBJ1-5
TGTGCCTGGAGTGTGCCAGGTTCCACTCAGCCCCAGCATTTT
CAWSVPGSTQPQHF
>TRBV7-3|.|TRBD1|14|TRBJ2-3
TGTGCCAGCCAAGGGACAGGGAATGGGGATACGCAGTATTTT
CASQGTGNGDTQYF
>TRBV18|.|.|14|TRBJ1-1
TGTGCCAGCTCACCAGCGGAAGGGGGAACTGAAGCTTTCTTT
CASSPAEGGTEAFF
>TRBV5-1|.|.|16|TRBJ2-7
TGCGCCAGCAGCTGGGGGGCCAGCGGGATCTCCTACGAGCAGTACTTC
CASSWGASGISYEQYF
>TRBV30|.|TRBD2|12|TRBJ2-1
TGTGCCTGGGGGGAGGGTTACAATGAGCAGTTCTTC
CAWGEGYNEQFF
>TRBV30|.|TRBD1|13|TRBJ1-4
TGTGCCTGGTCCCGGGACAGGAATGAAAAACTGTTTTTT
CAWSRDRNEKLFF
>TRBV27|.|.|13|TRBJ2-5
TGTGCCAGCAGTATGACTAGCCAAGAGACCCAGTACTTC
CASSMTSQETQYF
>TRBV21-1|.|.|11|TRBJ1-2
TGTGCCAGCAGCAGCGGGGGGCCCCTGGACTTC
CASSSGGPLDF
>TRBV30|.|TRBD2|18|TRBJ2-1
TGTGCCTGGAGGTACGGGACTACCGCCGGAGGCTCCTACAATGAGCAGTTCTTC
CAWRYGTTAGGSYNEQFF
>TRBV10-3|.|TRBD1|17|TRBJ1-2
TGTGCCATCAGTGAGTCTACAGGGCCAGGGGGCAACTATGGCTACACCTTC
CAISESTGPGGNYGYTF
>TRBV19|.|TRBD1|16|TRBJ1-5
TGTGCCAGTAGTACGCGGACAGGGACCGGCAATCAGCCCCAGCATTTT
CASSTRTGTGNQPQHF
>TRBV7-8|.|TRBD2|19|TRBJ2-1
TGTGCCAGCAGCTTAGCCAGACTACAGACTAGCGGGAGGGACAATGAGCAGTTCTTC
CASSLARLQTSGRDNEQFF
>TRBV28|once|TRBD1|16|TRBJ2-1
TGTGCCAGCAGTTCCCCAGGGGGTAGGTCCCTCAATGAGCAGTTCTTC
CASSSPGGRSLNEQFF
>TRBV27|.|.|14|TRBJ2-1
TGTGCCAGCAGCCCCCGGCCGGCGGCGTATGAGCAGTTCTTC
CASSPRPAAYEQFF
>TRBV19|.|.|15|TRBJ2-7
TGTGCCAGTAGTACGTCGGGGGTTGGAGCCTACGAGCAGTACTTC
CASSTSGVGAYEQYF
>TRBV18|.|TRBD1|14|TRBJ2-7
TGTGCCAGCTCACGGGGACAGGGAGACGACGAGCAGTACTTC
CASSRGQGDDEQYF
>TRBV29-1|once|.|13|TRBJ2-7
TGCAGCGTTGCTACTAGCCCGGCACGCGAGCAGTACTTC
CSVATSPAREQYF
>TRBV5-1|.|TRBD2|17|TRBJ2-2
TGCGCCAGCAGCCAAACGACCATATCTAGCGGGACCGGGGAGCTGTTTTTT
CASSQTTISSGTGELFF
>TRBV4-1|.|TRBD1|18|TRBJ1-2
TGCGCCAGCAGCCACCCCACGACCCAGGGGGCGCCTGTCTTTGGCTACACCTTC
CASSHPTTQGAPVFGYTF
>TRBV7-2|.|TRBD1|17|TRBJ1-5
TGTGCCAGCAGCTTGTGGACAGGAGCTTCTAGCAATCAGCCCCAGCATTTT
CASSLWTGASSNQPQHF
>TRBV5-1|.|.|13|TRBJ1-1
TGCGCCAGCAGCGTAATACAGGGAACTGAAGCTTTCTTT
CASSVIQGTEAFF
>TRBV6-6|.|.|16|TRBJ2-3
TGTGCCAGCAGTTATCCCGAGTTCGAAGGGGCAGATACGCAGTATTTT
CASSYPEFEGADTQYF
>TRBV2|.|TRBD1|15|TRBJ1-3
TGTGCCAGCACTCCACAGGGGGCGTTTGGAAACACCATATATTTT
CASTPQGAFGNTIYF
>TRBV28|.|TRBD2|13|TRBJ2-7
TGTGCCTCACTAGCGGGAACGATGTACGAGCAGTACTTC
CASLAGTMYEQYF